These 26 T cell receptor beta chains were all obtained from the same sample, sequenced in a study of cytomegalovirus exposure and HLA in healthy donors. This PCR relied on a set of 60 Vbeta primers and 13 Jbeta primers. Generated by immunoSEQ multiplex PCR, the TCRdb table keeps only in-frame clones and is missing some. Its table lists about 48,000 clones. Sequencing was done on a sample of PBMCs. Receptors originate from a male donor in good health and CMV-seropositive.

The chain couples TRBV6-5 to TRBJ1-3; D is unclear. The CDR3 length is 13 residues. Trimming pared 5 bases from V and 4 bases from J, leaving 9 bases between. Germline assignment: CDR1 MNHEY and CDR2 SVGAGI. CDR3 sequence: CASSRLRGNTIYF. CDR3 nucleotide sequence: TGTGCCAGCAGTCGGTTGCGGGGAAACACCATATATTTT.

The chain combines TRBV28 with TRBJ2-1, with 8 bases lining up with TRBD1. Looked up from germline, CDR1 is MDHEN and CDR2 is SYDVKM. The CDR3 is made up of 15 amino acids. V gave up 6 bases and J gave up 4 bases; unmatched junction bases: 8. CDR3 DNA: TGTGCCAGCAGCTCACACGGACAGGGTTACAATGAGCAGTTCTTC. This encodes CASSSHGQGYNEQFF.

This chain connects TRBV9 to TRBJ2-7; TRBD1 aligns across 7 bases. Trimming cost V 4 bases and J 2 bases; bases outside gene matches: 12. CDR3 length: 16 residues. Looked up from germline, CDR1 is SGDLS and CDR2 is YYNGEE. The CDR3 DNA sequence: TGTGCCAGCAGCTCACACCCCGGACAGGAACCCTACGAGCAGTACTTC. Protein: CASSSHPGQEPYEQYF.

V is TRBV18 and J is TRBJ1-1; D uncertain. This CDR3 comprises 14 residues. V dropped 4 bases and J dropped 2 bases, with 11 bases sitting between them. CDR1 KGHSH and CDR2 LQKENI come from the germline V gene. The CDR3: CASSLPNLNTEAFF. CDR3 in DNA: TGTGCCAGCTCACTACCAAATCTTAACACTGAAGCTTTCTTT.

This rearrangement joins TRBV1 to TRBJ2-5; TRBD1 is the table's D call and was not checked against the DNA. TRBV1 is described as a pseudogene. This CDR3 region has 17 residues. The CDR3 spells CTSSQAPLRQLGETQYF. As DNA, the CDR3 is TGCACCAGCAGCCAAGCTCCTCTTCGACAGCTCGGGGAGACCCAGTACTTC.

The CDR3 is CASSFTGTEAFF. The CDR3 DNA reads TGTGCCAGCAGCTTCACGGGAACTGAAGCTTTCTTT. V gene TRBV7-9 combines with J gene TRBJ1-1; D is ambiguous. Germline CDR1 and CDR2: SEHNR and FQNEAQ (reference sequence). Trimming left V 3 bases short and J 5 bases short, with 7 bases between. This CDR3 is 12 amino acids long.

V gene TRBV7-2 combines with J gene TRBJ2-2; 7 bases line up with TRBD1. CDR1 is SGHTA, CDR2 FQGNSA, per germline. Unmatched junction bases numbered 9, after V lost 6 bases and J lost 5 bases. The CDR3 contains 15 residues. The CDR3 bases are TGTGCCAGCAGTACCCATAGGGGGCGAACCGGGGAGCTGTTTTTT. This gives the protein CASSTHRGRTGELFF. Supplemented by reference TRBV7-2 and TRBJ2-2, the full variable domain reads GAGVSQSPSNKVTEKGKDVELRCDPISGHTALYWYRQSLGQGLEFLIYFQGNSAPDKSGLPSDRFSAERTGGSVSTLTIQRTQQEDSAVYLCASSTHRGRTGELFFGEGSRLTVL.

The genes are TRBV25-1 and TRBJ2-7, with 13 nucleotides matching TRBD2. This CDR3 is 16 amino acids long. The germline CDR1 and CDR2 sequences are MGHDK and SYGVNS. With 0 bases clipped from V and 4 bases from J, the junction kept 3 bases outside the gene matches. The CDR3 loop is CASSEYGLAGVYEQYF. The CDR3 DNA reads TGTGCCAGCAGTGAATATGGACTAGCGGGGGTATACGAGCAGTACTTC.

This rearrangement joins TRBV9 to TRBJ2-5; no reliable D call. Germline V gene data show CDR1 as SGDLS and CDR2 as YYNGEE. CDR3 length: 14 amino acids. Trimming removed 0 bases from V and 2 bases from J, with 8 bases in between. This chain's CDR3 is CASSVDSSQETQYF. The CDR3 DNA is TGTGCCAGCAGCGTAGATTCCAGTCAAGAGACCCAGTACTTC.

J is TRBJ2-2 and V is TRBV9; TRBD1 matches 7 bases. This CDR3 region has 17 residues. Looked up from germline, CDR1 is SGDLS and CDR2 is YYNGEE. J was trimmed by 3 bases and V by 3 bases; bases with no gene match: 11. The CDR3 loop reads CASSGENRGGDTGELFF. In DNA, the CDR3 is TGTGCCAGCAGCGGGGAAAACAGGGGTGGGGACACCGGGGAGCTGTTTTTT.

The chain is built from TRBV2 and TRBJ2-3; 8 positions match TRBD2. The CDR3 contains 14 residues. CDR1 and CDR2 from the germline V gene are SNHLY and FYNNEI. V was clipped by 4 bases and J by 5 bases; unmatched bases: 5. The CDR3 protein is CASSVILAGDTQYF. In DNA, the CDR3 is TGTGCCAGCAGTGTGATCCTAGCGGGAGATACGCAGTATTTT.

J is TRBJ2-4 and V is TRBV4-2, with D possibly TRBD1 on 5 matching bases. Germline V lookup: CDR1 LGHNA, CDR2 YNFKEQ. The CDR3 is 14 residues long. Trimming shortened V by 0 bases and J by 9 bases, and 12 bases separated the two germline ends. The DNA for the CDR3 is TGTGCCAGCAGCCAAGAAACAGGCAGCCGCATTCAGTACTTC. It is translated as CASSQETGSRIQYF.

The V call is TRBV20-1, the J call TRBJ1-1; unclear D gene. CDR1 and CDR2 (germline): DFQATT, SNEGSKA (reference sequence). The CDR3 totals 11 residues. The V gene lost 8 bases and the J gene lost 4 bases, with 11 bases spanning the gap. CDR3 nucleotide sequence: TGCAGTCCCCGGGAAGGCACTGAAGCTTTCTTT. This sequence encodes CSPREGTEAFF.

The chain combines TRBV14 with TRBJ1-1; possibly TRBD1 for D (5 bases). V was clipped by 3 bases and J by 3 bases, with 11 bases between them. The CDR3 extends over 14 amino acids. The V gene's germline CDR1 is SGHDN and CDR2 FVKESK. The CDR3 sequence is CASSHPQGDTEAFF. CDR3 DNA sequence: TGTGCCAGCAGCCACCCTCAGGGTGACACTGAAGCTTTCTTT. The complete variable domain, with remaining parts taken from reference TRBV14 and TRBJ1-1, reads EAGVTQFPSHSVIEKGQTVTLRCDPISGHDNLYWYRRVMGKEIKFLLHFVKESKQDESGMPNNRFLAERTGGTYSTLKVQPAELEDSGVYFCASSHPQGDTEAFFGQGTRLTVV.

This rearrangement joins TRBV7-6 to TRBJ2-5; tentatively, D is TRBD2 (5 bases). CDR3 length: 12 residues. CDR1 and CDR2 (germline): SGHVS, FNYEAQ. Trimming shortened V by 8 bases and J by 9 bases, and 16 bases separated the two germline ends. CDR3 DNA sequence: TGTGCCAGCCGCGGACCCACCGGGGCCCAGTACTTC. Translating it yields CASRGPTGAQYF.

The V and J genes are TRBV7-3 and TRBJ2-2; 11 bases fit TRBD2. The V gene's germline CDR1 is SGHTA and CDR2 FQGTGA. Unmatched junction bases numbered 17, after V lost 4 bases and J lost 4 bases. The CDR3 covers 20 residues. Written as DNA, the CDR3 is TGTGCCAGCAGCTCCTTGCTAGCGGGGGGCCCCTTCATGGGCACCGGGGAGCTGTTTTTT. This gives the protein CASSSLLAGGPFMGTGELFF.

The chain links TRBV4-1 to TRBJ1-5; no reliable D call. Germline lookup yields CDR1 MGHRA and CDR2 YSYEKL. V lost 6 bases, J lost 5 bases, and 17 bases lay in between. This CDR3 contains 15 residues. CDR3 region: CASRPTPYRDQPQHF. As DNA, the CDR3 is TGCGCCAGCAGGCCGACACCATACCGAGATCAGCCCCAGCATTTT.

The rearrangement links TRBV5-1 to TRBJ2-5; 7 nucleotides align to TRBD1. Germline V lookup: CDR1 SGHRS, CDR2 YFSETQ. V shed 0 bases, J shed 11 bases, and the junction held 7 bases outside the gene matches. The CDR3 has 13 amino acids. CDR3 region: CASSLAVDREQYF. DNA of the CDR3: TGCGCCAGCAGCTTGGCTGTCGACAGGGAGCAGTACTTC. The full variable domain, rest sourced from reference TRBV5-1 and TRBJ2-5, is KAGVTQTPRYLIKTRGQQVTLSCSPISGHRSVSWYQQTPGQGLQFLFEYFSETQRNKGNFPGRFSGRQFSNSRSEMNVSTLELGDSALYLCASSLAVDREQYFGPGTRLLVL.

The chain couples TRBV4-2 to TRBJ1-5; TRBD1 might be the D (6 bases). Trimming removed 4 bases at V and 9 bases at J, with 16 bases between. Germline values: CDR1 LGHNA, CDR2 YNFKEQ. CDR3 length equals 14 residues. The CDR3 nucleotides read TGTGCCAGCAGCCGAGCACAGGGTAACGGGCCCCAGCATTTT. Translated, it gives CASSRAQGNGPQHF.

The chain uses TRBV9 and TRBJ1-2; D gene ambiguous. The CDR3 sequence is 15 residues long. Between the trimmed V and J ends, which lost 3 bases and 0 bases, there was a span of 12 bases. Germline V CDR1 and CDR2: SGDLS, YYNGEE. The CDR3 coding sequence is TGTGCCAGCAGCGCGGTCCGGGAGTCTAACTATGGCTACACCTTC. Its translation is CASSAVRESNYGYTF.

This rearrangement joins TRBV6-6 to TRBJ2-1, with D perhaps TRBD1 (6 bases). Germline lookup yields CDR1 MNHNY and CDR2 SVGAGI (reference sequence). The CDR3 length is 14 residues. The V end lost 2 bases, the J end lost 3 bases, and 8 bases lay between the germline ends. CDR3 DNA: TGTGCCAGCAGTTACCAGGGGAGCTACAATGAGCAGTTCTTC. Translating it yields CASSYQGSYNEQFF.

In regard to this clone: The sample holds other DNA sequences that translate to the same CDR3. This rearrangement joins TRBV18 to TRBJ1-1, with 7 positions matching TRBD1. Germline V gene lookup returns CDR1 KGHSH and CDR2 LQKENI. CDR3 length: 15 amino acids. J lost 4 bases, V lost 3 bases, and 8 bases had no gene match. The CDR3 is CASSPAGGAGTEAFF. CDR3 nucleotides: TGTGCCAGCTCACCTGCAGGGGGTGCGGGCACTGAAGCTTTCTTT. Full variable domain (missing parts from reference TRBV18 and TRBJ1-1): NAGVMQNPRHLVRRRGQEARLRCSPMKGHSHVYWYRQLPEEGLKFMVYLQKENIIDESGMPKERFSAEFPKEGPSILRIQQVVRGDSAAYFCASSPAGGAGTEAFFGQGTRLTVV.

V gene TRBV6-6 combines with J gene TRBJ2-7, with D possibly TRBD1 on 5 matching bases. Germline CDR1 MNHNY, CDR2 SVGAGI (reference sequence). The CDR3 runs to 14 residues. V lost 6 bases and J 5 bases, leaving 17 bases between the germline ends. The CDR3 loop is CASRRWTTSDEQYF. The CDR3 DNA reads TGTGCCAGCAGGAGGTGGACAACGTCAGACGAGCAGTACTTC.

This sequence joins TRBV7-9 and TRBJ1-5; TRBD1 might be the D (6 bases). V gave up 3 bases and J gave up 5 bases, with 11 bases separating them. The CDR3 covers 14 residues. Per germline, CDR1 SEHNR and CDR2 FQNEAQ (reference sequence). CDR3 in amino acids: CASSLGAWDQPQHF. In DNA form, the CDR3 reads TGTGCCAGCAGCTTGGGGGCTTGGGATCAGCCCCAGCATTTT.

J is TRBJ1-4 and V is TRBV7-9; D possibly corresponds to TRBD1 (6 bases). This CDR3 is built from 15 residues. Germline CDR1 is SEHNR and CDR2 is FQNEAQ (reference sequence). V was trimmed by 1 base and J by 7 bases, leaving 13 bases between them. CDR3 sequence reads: CASSLGQAGAEKLFF. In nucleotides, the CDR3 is TGTGCCAGCAGCTTAGGACAGGCGGGGGCTGAAAAACTGTTTTTT.

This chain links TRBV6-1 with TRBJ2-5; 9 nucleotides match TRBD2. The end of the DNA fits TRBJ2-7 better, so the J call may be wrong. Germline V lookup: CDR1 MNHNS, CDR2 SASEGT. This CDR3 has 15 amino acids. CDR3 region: CASSIDSGGGYEQYF. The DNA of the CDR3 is TGTGCCAGCAGCATTGATAGCGGGGGAGGCTACGAGCAGTACTTC.